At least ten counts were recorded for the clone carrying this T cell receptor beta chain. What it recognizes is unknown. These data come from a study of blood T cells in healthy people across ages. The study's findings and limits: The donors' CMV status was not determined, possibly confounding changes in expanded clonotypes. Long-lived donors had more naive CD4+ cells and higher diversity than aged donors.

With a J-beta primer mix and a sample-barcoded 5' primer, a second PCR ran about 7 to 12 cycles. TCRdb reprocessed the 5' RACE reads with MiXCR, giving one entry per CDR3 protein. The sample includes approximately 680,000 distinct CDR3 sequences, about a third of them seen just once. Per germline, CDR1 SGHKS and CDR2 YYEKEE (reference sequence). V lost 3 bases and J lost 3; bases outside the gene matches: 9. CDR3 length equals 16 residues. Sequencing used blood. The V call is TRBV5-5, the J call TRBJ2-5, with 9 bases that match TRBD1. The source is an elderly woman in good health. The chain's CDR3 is CASSSSPGTGKETQYF. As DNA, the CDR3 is TGTGCCAGCAGCTCAAGTCCCGGGACAGGGAAAGAGACCCAGTACTTC.